The 9 T cell receptor beta chains below come from one sample, sequenced in a study of immune evolution from preneoplasia to lung adenocarcinoma. Profiled with immunoSEQ multiplex PCR; TCRdb holds only in-frame clones, not every one. The sample records 9,500 to 14,000 clones, under 80% being singletons. The sequencing sample was made of FFPE minimally invasive lung adenocarcinoma tissue. The receptors here all came from a person aged 55-85 years with lung adenocarcinoma.

The chain is built from TRBV29-1 and TRBJ2-7, with TRBD2 matching 8 bases. The CDR3 length is 13 residues. Germline lookup yields CDR1 SQVTM and CDR2 ANQGSEA. The chain's CDR3 is CSTGTLAEGEQYF. The CDR3 nucleotides read TGCTCCACAGGGACACTAGCGGAAGGCGAGCAGTACTTC.

The chain couples TRBV30 to TRBJ2-2; D may match TRBD1 or TRBD2 (5 bases each). Germline CDR1 is GTSNPN and CDR2 is SVGIG (reference sequence). There are 14 residues in the CDR3. Trimming took 5 bases from V and 4 from J, leaving 14 bases between them. The CDR3 spells CAWFGASRTGELFF. The CDR3 coding sequence is TGTGCCTGGTTCGGGGCGTCCCGCACCGGGGAGCTGTTTTTT.

V is TRBV7-3 and J is TRBJ2-1; no firm D call. The V gene's germline CDR1 is SGHTA and CDR2 FQGTGA. The CDR3 is 16 amino acids. V was cut by 2 bases and J by 4 bases, with 15 bases left in between. CDR3 amino acids: CASSLAPGLPYNEQFF. The CDR3 nucleotides are TGTGCCAGCAGCTTAGCCCCCGGGCTACCATACAATGAGCAGTTCTTC. Full variable domain (missing parts from reference TRBV7-3 and TRBJ2-1): GAGVSQTPSNKVTEKGKYVELRCDPISGHTALYWYRQSLGQGPEFLIYFQGTGAADDSGLPNDRFFAVRPEGSVSTLKIQRTERGDSAVYLCASSLAPGLPYNEQFFGPGTRLTVL.

V and J are TRBV29-1 and TRBJ2-2, with D tentatively TRBD2 (7 bases). The CDR3 is made up of 15 amino acids. In germline, CDR1 is SQVTM, CDR2 ANQGSEA. With 7 bases removed from V and 5 bases from J, the gap between germline ends came to 20 bases. The CDR3 DNA is TGCAGCGCCGCCGGGGGAGGGGGTCATACCGGGGAGCTGTTTTTT. It encodes CSAAGGGGHTGELFF.

The chain recombines TRBV29-1 with TRBJ1-1, with a tentative D call TRBD1 (6 bases). The germline V gene encodes CDR1 SQVTM and CDR2 ANQGSEA. This CDR3 contains 12 residues. V gave up 7 bases and J gave up 4 bases, with 13 bases separating them. Here the CDR3 reads CSGGKQGTEAFF. CDR3 bases: TGCAGCGGGGGGAAACAGGGCACTGAAGCTTTCTTT.

The chain carries TRBV29-1 and TRBJ2-5, with D maybe TRBD1 (5 bases). Germline values: CDR1 SQVTM, CDR2 ANQGSEA. The CDR3 consists of 12 residues. CDR3 loop: CSVYQGAETQYF. As DNA, the CDR3 is TGCAGTGTATACCAGGGTGCAGAGACCCAGTACTTC.

This chain connects TRBV19 to TRBJ2-7; D might be TRBD2 (5 bases). The CDR3 length is 13 residues. Germline V gives CDR1 LNHDA, CDR2 SQIVND (reference sequence). Trimming took off 4 bases at V and 3 bases at J, with 10 bases between the two ends. CDR3 amino acids: CASSTSEGYEQYF. The CDR3 DNA reads as TGTGCCAGTAGTACGTCTGAGGGCTACGAGCAGTACTTC.

The chain links TRBV5-1 to TRBJ2-2; 12 bases match TRBD2. V lost 7 bases, J lost 2 bases, and 6 bases stayed unmatched. CDR3 length equals 16 residues. Germline V lookup: CDR1 SGHRS, CDR2 YFSETQ. CDR3 sequence (DNA): TGCGCCAGCGATCTACTAGCGGGGGGAAACACCGGGGAGCTGTTTTTT. It codes for CASDLLAGGNTGELFF.

The chain joins TRBV5-1 to TRBJ2-2, with D possibly matching TRBD2 (6 bases). The CDR3 has 14 amino acids. Germline CDR1 SGHRS, CDR2 YFSETQ. V lost 5 bases, J lost 3 bases, and 11 bases lay in between. CDR3 sequence: CASRGGPDTGELFF. CDR3 sequence (DNA): TGCGCCAGCAGGGGAGGACCTGACACCGGGGAGCTGTTTTTT.